These 32 T cell receptor beta chains share one sample of origin, sequenced in a study of blood T cell repertoires in COVID-19. Profiled with immunoSEQ multiplex PCR; TCRdb holds only in-frame clones, not every one. In the table there are some 190,000 clones, approximately 85% of which are singletons. Sequencing was carried out using peripheral blood. These TCRs come from a man aged 55 to 70 with acute or convalescent COVID-19.

The rearrangement joins TRBV7-2 to TRBJ2-1, with D hard to call. The CDR3 is made up of 15 amino acids. Looked up from germline, CDR1 is SGHTA and CDR2 is FQGNSA. The ends were cut back, 1 base at V and 0 bases at J, with 7 bases in the middle. The CDR3 region has the DNA TGTGCCAGCAGCTTAGGTCCGGTCTCCTACAATGAGCAGTTCTTC. Translation gives CASSLGPVSYNEQFF.

This sequence joins TRBV7-3 and TRBJ2-7; 10 bases are a match to TRBD2. The CDR3 extends over 15 amino acids. CDR1 and CDR2 from the germline V gene are SGHTA and FQGTGA. J gave up 2 bases and V 2 bases, and 3 bases lay outside the gene matches. CDR3 in DNA: TGTGCCAGCAGCTTAGGGAGCGGGAGGGCCTACGAGCAGTACTTC. Protein product: CASSLGSGRAYEQYF.

The V gene is TRBV7-9, the J gene TRBJ1-2, with a possible D match to TRBD1 (5 bases). Germline CDR1 reads SEHNR; CDR2 reads FQNEAQ (reference sequence). With 2 bases removed from V and 7 bases from J, the gap between germline ends came to 20 bases. The CDR3 covers 16 residues. CDR3 in amino acids: CASSLKTGLGFSGYTF. For the CDR3, the DNA is TGTGCCAGCAGCTTAAAAACAGGATTAGGTTTCTCTGGCTACACCTTC.

This clone is a singleton in its sample. The chain has TRBV6-5 and TRBJ2-4; 7 bases are a match to TRBD1. In germline, CDR1 is MNHEY, CDR2 SVGAGI. V lost 6 bases, J lost 3 bases, and 5 bases stayed unmatched. The CDR3 sequence is 14 residues long. CDR3 residues: CASSNTGVKNIQYF. The CDR3 DNA follows: TGTGCCAGCAGCAATACAGGGGTCAAAAACATTCAGTACTTC.

The chain has TRBV3-1 (or the pseudogene TRBV3-2) and TRBJ2-7, with TRBD2 matching over 9 bases. Germline CDR1 reads LGHDT; CDR2 reads YNNKEL (reference sequence). The CDR3 totals 16 residues. V shed 0 bases, J shed 6 bases, and the junction held 9 bases outside the gene matches. The CDR3 spells CASSQDGTSFGREQYF. The CDR3 nucleotides read TGTGCCAGCAGCCAAGATGGGACTAGCTTCGGTCGCGAGCAGTACTTC.

This clone is a singleton in its sample. J is TRBJ1-5 and V is TRBV27; D possibly corresponds to TRBD1 (6 bases). The CDR3 covers 14 residues. With 6 bases removed from V and 3 bases from J, the gap between germline ends came to 12 bases. Germline CDR1 MNHEY, CDR2 SMNVEV (reference sequence). The CDR3 spells CASSNGQYNQPQHF. The DNA of the CDR3 is TGTGCCAGCAGCAACGGACAGTACAATCAGCCCCAGCATTTT.

CDR3 nucleotide sequence: TGCGCCAGCAGCCTTTCTAGCGGGAGTCCGGAGACCCAGTACTTC. Translating it yields CASSLSSGSPETQYF. The gene calls are TRBV5-1 and TRBJ2-5; 10 bases are a match to TRBD2. Trimming cost V 4 bases and J 5 bases; bases outside gene matches: 8. The CDR3 consists of 15 residues. Germline V gene data show CDR1 as SGHRS and CDR2 as YFSETQ.

The chain carries TRBV18 and TRBJ1-1; 8 bases are shared with TRBD1. With V trimmed by 3 bases and J by 2 bases, 5 bases remained unmatched. Germline V gene data show CDR1 as KGHSH and CDR2 as LQKENI. This CDR3 contains 15 residues. The CDR3 spells CASSPYRGTNTEAFF. CDR3 DNA sequence: TGTGCCAGCTCACCCTACAGGGGGACAAACACTGAAGCTTTCTTT.

This chain uses TRBV27 with TRBJ2-7; the match to TRBD1 covers 7 bases. CDR3 size: 15 residues. The V gene's germline CDR1 is MNHEY and CDR2 SMNVEV (reference sequence). V dropped 3 bases and J dropped 3; count of bases not matched to a gene: 8. As DNA, the CDR3 is TGTGCCAGCAGTTTGACAGGGTGGGGTAACTACGAGCAGTACTTC. It is translated as CASSLTGWGNYEQYF.

V gene TRBV23-1 combines with J gene TRBJ2-1; TRBD2 aligns across 8 bases. TRBV23-1 is filed as an ORF, its function uncertain. This CDR3 comprises 16 residues. V was clipped by 4 bases and J by 5 bases; unmatched bases: 10. For the CDR3, the DNA is TGCGCCAGCAGTCCCTCGAGCGGGGGAAGAAACAATGAGCAGTTCTTC. Translating it yields CASSPSSGGRNNEQFF.

The genes are TRBV19 and TRBJ2-1, with 9 nucleotides matching TRBD2. The CDR3 sequence is 16 residues long. V dropped 1 base and J dropped 8; count of bases not matched to a gene: 9. The germline gives CDR1 LNHDA, CDR2 SQIVND (reference sequence). The CDR3 protein is CASSIAPSGMGYEQFF. CDR3 nucleotide sequence: TGTGCCAGTAGTATAGCTCCTAGCGGGATGGGTTATGAGCAGTTCTTC.

This clone was detected only a few times. The chain joins TRBV19 to TRBJ1-6, with TRBD1 matching 11 bases. The CDR3 covers 15 residues. Germline values: CDR1 LNHDA, CDR2 SQIVND (reference sequence). Losses at the gene ends were 7 bases for V and 6 bases for J; bases not matched to a gene: 5. The CDR3 region has the DNA TGTGCCAGTACTCAGGGGACAGGGGGTAATTCACCCCTCCACTTT. Its protein is CASTQGTGGNSPLHF. Full variable domain (outside the CDR3, taken from reference TRBV19 and TRBJ1-6): DGGITQSPKYLFRKEGQNVTLSCEQNLNHDAMYWYRQDPGQGLRLIYYSQIVNDFQKGDIAEGYSVSREKKESFPLTVTSAQKNPTAFYLCASTQGTGGNSPLHFGNGTRLTVT.

In this sample, this clone turned up once. The V and J genes are TRBV28 and TRBJ1-6; a possible D gene is TRBD1 (6 bases). Germline lookup yields CDR1 MDHEN and CDR2 SYDVKM. The CDR3 loop spans 13 amino acids. V was trimmed by 2 bases and J by 15 bases, leaving 14 bases between them. CDR3 in amino acids: CASSLRDRLGLHF. The CDR3 region has the DNA TGTGCCAGCAGTTTAAGAGACAGGTTAGGCCTCCACTTT. The full variable domain, completed using reference TRBV28 and TRBJ1-6, is DVKVTQSSRYLVKRTGEKVFLECVQDMDHENMFWYRQDPGLGLRLIYFSYDVKMKEKGDIPEGYSVSREKKERFSLILESASTNQTSMYLCASSLRDRLGLHFGNGTRLTVT.

In its sample, this clone was seen once. The chain carries TRBV5-1 and TRBJ2-1, with D possibly being TRBD2 (6 bases). Germline loops: CDR1 SGHRS, CDR2 YFSETQ. The V end lost 4 bases, the J end lost 6 bases, and 14 bases lay between the germline ends. The CDR3 covers 14 residues. The CDR3 coding sequence is TGCGCCAGCAGCCCAGCGACTAGATCCAATGAGCAGTTCTTC. Encoded protein: CASSPATRSNEQFF.

J is TRBJ2-1 and V is TRBV27; TRBD2 matches at 13 bases. The CDR3 covers 16 residues. Germline lookup yields CDR1 MNHEY and CDR2 SMNVEV (reference sequence). V shed 5 bases, J shed 9 bases, and the junction held 10 bases outside the gene matches. CDR3 sequence reads: CASSPQLAGGPGEQFF. As DNA, the CDR3 is TGTGCCAGCAGTCCCCAACTAGCGGGAGGGCCAGGTGAGCAGTTCTTC.

This clone was seen only once. The V call is TRBV7-3, the J call TRBJ2-5; a weak D match, TRBD2 (6 bases). The CDR3 contains 13 residues. V was cut by 5 bases and J by 7 bases, with 14 bases left in between. Germline lookup yields CDR1 SGHTA and CDR2 FQGTGA. The CDR3 DNA sequence: TGTGCCAGCAGCCGGGACTCCCAGGGGACCCAGTACTTC. Residues: CASSRDSQGTQYF. The variable domain in full, with the rest retrieved from reference TRBV7-3 and TRBJ2-5, is GAGVSQTPSNKVTEKGKYVELRCDPISGHTALYWYRQSLGQGPEFLIYFQGTGAADDSGLPNDRFFAVRPEGSVSTLKIQRTERGDSAVYLCASSRDSQGTQYFGPGTRLLVL.

This clone was seen just once. V is TRBV19 and J is TRBJ1-5, with no clear D. Germline assignment: CDR1 LNHDA and CDR2 SQIVND (reference sequence). V was pared by 5 bases and J by 1 base, with 12 bases between. This CDR3 contains 15 residues. DNA of the CDR3: TGTGCCAGTAGTTCCACAGTGATAAGCAATCAGCCCCAGCATTTT. Translation gives CASSSTVISNQPQHF.

The chain carries TRBV9 and TRBJ2-5; TRBD2 might be the D (5 bases). CDR1 and CDR2 (germline): SGDLS, YYNGEE. The CDR3 totals 15 residues. V lost 4 bases and J 4 bases, leaving 17 bases between the germline ends. The chain's CDR3 is CASSTSADRRETQYF. CDR3 coding DNA: TGTGCCAGCAGCACCTCAGCGGACCGACGAGAGACCCAGTACTTC.

This sequence joins TRBV7-2 and TRBJ2-5; tentatively, D is TRBD1 (6 bases). The V end was cut by 3 bases, the J end by 1 base, with 9 bases between. CDR3 length equals 14 residues. Germline loops: CDR1 SGHTA, CDR2 FQGNSA. The CDR3 nucleotides are TGTGCCAGCAGCTTGAGACAGGCCCAAGAGACCCAGTACTTC. Protein product: CASSLRQAQETQYF.

J is TRBJ2-7 and V is TRBV7-9; D is uncertain. This CDR3 contains 13 residues. CDR1 and CDR2 from the germline V gene are SEHNR and FQNEAQ (reference sequence). The V end lost 6 bases, the J end lost 4 bases, and 13 bases lay between the germline ends. The CDR3 reads CASSVGFPYEQYF. The CDR3 DNA reads TGTGCCAGCAGTGTCGGGTTCCCTTACGAGCAGTACTTC.

With regard to this clone: This sample includes further DNA sequences coding for the same CDR3. The chain is built from TRBV28 and TRBJ1-1, with 9 bases fitting TRBD1. V shed 5 bases and J 2 bases; nucleotides not matched to a gene: 15. CDR1 MDHEN and CDR2 SYDVKM come from the germline V gene. The CDR3 runs 18 residues. The CDR3 DNA reads as TGTGCCAGCAGTCCCCCCGGACAGGGGTTCGTGGGAAACACTGAAGCTTTCTTT. Translated, it gives CASSPPGQGFVGNTEAFF.

This chain joins TRBV10-3 and TRBJ1-5, with D perhaps matching TRBD1 (5 bases). The CDR3 loop spans 13 amino acids. With 0 bases removed from V and 13 bases from J, the gap between germline ends came to 13 bases. Germline V gene data show CDR1 as ENHRY and CDR2 as SYGVKD. CDR3 DNA sequence: TGTGCCATCAGTGAGTCCGGTCAGCAGGGACAGCATTTT. Translated, it gives CAISESGQQGQHF.

J is TRBJ2-1 and V is TRBV7-8, with TRBD2 identical over 9 bases. The CDR3 covers 16 residues. V trimming: 5 bases; J trimming: 3 bases; junction bases outside the gene matches: 8. Germline V gene sequence: CDR1 SGHVS, CDR2 FQNEAQ. The CDR3 protein is CASSRIAGASYNEQFF. CDR3 bases: TGTGCCAGCAGCCGTATAGCGGGAGCAAGCTACAATGAGCAGTTCTTC.

The chain couples TRBV7-9 to TRBJ2-1, with a possible D match to TRBD2 (5 bases). V was clipped by 8 bases and J by 0 bases, with 14 bases between them. Germline CDR1 and CDR2: SEHNR and FQNEAQ (reference sequence). This CDR3 has 15 amino acids. The CDR3 spells CASGLRTSSYNEQFF. As DNA, the CDR3 is TGTGCCAGCGGACTTAGAACTAGCTCCTACAATGAGCAGTTCTTC.

The rearrangement links TRBV19 to TRBJ2-1; 7 bases fit TRBD2. CDR3 length equals 18 residues. Per germline, CDR1 LNHDA and CDR2 SQIVND (reference sequence). J lost 9 bases, V lost 6 bases, and 23 bases had no gene match. CDR3 DNA sequence: TGTGCCAGTAGCAACTTAGAGGCTGGCGGGAGTTTTCTTGGTGAGCAGTTCTTC. Translated: CASSNLEAGGSFLGEQFF. The full variable domain, its missing parts supplied by reference TRBV19 and TRBJ2-1, is DGGITQSPKYLFRKEGQNVTLSCEQNLNHDAMYWYRQDPGQGLRLIYYSQIVNDFQKGDIAEGYSVSREKKESFPLTVTSAQKNPTAFYLCASSNLEAGGSFLGEQFFGPGTRLTVL.

A word on this clone: The junction departs from germline at one end; a sequencing error may be responsible. The V call is TRBV7-3, the J call TRBJ2-3; 9 bases agree with TRBD1. CDR3 length: 17 amino acids. Germline CDR1 and CDR2: SGHTA and FQGTGA. The CDR3 reads CASSLTTGGPSTDTQYF. CDR3 bases: TGTGCCAGCAGCCTAACGACAGGGGGGCCTAGCACAGATACGCAGTATTTT.

This clone has only one observation. The chain has TRBV6-5 and TRBJ1-3, with no clear D. There are 14 residues in the CDR3. With 2 bases removed from V and 4 bases from J, the gap between germline ends came to 9 bases. Germline values: CDR1 MNHEY, CDR2 SVGAGI. The CDR3 sequence: CASSYGRSGNTIYF. The CDR3 DNA reads TGTGCCAGCAGTTACGGGAGGTCCGGAAACACCATATATTTT.

This clone appeared a few times. The rearrangement uses TRBV18 and TRBJ2-2, with TRBD2 matching 7 bases. The germline V gene encodes CDR1 KGHSH and CDR2 LQKENI. The CDR3 covers 16 residues. With 3 bases clipped from V and 2 bases from J, the junction kept 6 bases outside the gene matches. The CDR3 reads CASSPRGTTNTGELFF. The DNA of the CDR3 is TGTGCCAGCTCACCTCGCGGGACTACCAACACCGGGGAGCTGTTTTTT.

This clone was detected once. V is TRBV28 and J is TRBJ2-1; D possibly corresponds to TRBD1 (6 bases). Trimming shortened V by 2 bases and J by 8 bases, and 7 bases separated the two germline ends. CDR1 is MDHEN and CDR2 is SYDVKM in the germline V gene. The CDR3 runs 12 residues. CDR3 nucleotides: TGTGCCAGCAGTTTACAGGGGCATGAGCAGTTCTTC. Encoded protein: CASSLQGHEQFF.

The chain is built from TRBV5-1 and TRBJ1-1; a weak D match, TRBD1 (5 bases). Trimming took off 4 bases at V and 1 base at J, with 14 bases between the two ends. Germline CDR1 SGHRS, CDR2 YFSETQ. The CDR3 is 15 residues long. Here the CDR3 reads CASSRSLDKNTEAFF. The CDR3 DNA reads as TGCGCCAGCAGCAGGTCGTTGGACAAGAACACTGAAGCTTTCTTT.

The chain couples TRBV7-2 to TRBJ1-2, with a tentative D call TRBD1 (5 bases). There are 17 residues in the CDR3. Germline V gene sequence: CDR1 SGHTA, CDR2 FQGNSA. The V end was cut by 4 bases, the J end by 8 bases, with 26 bases between. Here the CDR3 DNA reads TGTGCCAGCAGCTCCTGGGGCCCATCTGCGCGGGGAGAAGGCTACACCTTC. Its protein is CASSSWGPSARGEGYTF.

The chain carries TRBV6-5 and TRBJ2-1; 11 bases map to TRBD2. Germline V gives CDR1 MNHEY, CDR2 SVGAGI. This CDR3 spans 15 amino acids. Losses at the gene ends were 2 bases for V and 10 bases for J; bases not matched to a gene: 7. The CDR3 bases are TGTGCCAGCAGTTACCTGACTAGCGGGAAGGGCGAGCAGTTCTTC. Translating gives CASSYLTSGKGEQFF.